This T cell receptor (beta chain) was sequenced in a study of blood T cell repertoires in COVID-19. Study-level background: The study drew acute and convalescent COVID-19 samples from the United States, Italy and Spain. The analysed material was cDNA or gDNA that came from T cells, B-cell-depleted T cells, or PBMCs.

The V end was cut by 4 bases, the J end by 4 bases, with 20 bases between. In germline, CDR1 is SGHNT, CDR2 YYREEE (reference sequence). The CDR3 extends over 16 amino acids. Only one count was recorded for this clone. In the original workflow: Reference gene primers were amplified, and this amplification served to estimate nucleated cell counts. The protocol was immunoSEQ multiplex PCR, while the TCRdb copy is restricted to in-frame clones and leaves out a portion. V, J and clone size reflect that table, while D and trimming were determined from the DNA. The profile shows 100,000 to 150,000 clones, 80% to 90% of them singletons.

The sequence derives from a woman aged 60 to 75 with acute or convalescent COVID-19. The sample consisted of peripheral blood. This rearrangement joins TRBV5-4 to TRBJ2-5, with a possible D match to TRBD2 (5 bases). The CDR3 spells CASSQEQRRAGETQYF. CDR3 coding DNA: TGTGCCAGCAGCCAAGAGCAGCGGAGAGCTGGAGAGACCCAGTACTTC.